These T cell receptor beta chains were read from a single sample in a study of CD8+ T cells in alopecia areata. TCRdb keeps only in-frame clones here, not all; method: immunoSEQ multiplex PCR. The table has about 70,000 clones, about half seen once. The sample in question was CD8+ T cells sorted from blood, obtained at week 0. These receptor sequences come from a human donor with alopecia areata. Both conserved end residues are part of each CDR3. A D gene is named only where the DNA matches it firmly. Only some rows state a clone size, as once, few, many or a class for expanded clones.

d_gene	j_gene	abundance	v_gene	CDR3aa	CDR3nt
NA	TRBJ2-3	NA	TRBV29-1	CSVLAEDTDTQYF	TGCAGCGTTTTAGCGGAGGACACAGATACGCAGTATTTT
TRBD1	TRBJ2-5	NA	TRBV13	CASTIRQGARETQYF	TGTGCCAGCACCATTCGACAGGGGGCGCGGGAGACCCAGTACTTC
NA	TRBJ2-1	once	TRBV11-2	CASSLEQSSPPYYEQFF	TGTGCCAGCAGCTTAGAACAGAGCTCTCCCCCGTACTATGAGCAGTTCTTC
TRBD2	TRBJ2-7	NA	TRBV27	CASAQSGREDEQYF	TGTGCCAGCGCCCAAAGCGGGAGAGAAGACGAGCAGTACTTC
NA	TRBJ2-1	few	TRBV28	CASSSLVGLSYNEQFF	TGTGCCAGCAGTTCTCTCGTCGGGTTATCCTACAATGAGCAGTTCTTC
NA	TRBJ1-1	NA	TRBV4-2	CASSQGRGVGAEAFF	TGTGCCAGCAGCCAAGGCAGGGGAGTGGGCGCTGAAGCTTTCTTT
NA	TRBJ2-1	NA	TRBV19	CASTAENSYNEQFF	TGTGCCAGTACGGCAGAGAACTCCTACAATGAGCAGTTCTTC
NA	TRBJ2-3	NA	TRBV4-1	CASSQDTQYF	TGCGCCAGCAGCCAAGATACGCAGTATTTT
NA	TRBJ2-3	NA	TRBV15	CATSRGGQDGTDTQYF	TGTGCCACCAGCAGAGGAGGCCAAGATGGGACAGATACGCAGTATTTT
NA	TRBJ2-7	few	TRBV7-9	CASSLGDNEQYF	TGTGCCAGCAGCTTAGGGGACAACGAGCAGTACTTC
NA	TRBJ2-7	NA	TRBV5-1	CASSLGGDEQYF	TGCGCCAGCAGCTTAGGGGGGGACGAGCAGTACTTC
NA	TRBJ2-4	few	TRBV10-3	CAISPTASPELAKNIQYF	TGTGCCATCAGTCCGACTGCTTCCCCGGAGCTAGCCAAAAACATTCAGTACTTC
TRBD1	TRBJ2-7	NA	TRBV5-1	CASSFGTGQYEQYF	TGCGCCAGCAGCTTCGGGACAGGGCAATACGAGCAGTACTTC
NA	TRBJ1-2	few	TRBV6-6	CASSYRTGNYGYTF	TGTGCCAGCAGTTACCGGACGGGGAACTATGGCTACACCTTC
NA	TRBJ2-7	NA	TRBV15	CASRPQDGYEQYF	TGTGCCAGCCGACCTCAGGACGGCTACGAGCAGTACTTC
NA	TRBJ2-7	NA	TRBV29-1	CSVEWFGQNSYEQYF	TGCAGCGTTGAATGGTTCGGACAGAACTCCTACGAGCAGTACTTC
NA	TRBJ2-4	few	TRBV5-6	CASSWGSDIQYF	TGTGCCAGCAGCTGGGGGTCTGACATTCAGTACTTC
NA	TRBJ2-5	NA	TRBV27	CASSLLPWERETQYF	TGTGCCAGCAGTTTATTACCTTGGGAGAGGGAGACCCAGTACTTC
NA	TRBJ2-2	NA	TRBV7-7	CASSLVPLLNTGELFF	TGTGCCAGCAGCTTAGTCCCCTTACTGAACACCGGGGAGCTGTTTTTT
NA	TRBJ2-5	NA	TRBV7-9	CASSLVREQETQYF	TGTGCCAGCAGCTTAGTCAGGGAACAAGAGACCCAGTACTTC
TRBD2	TRBJ2-3	NA	TRBV4-1	CASSQLQGGADTQYF	TGCGCCAGCAGCCAACTCCAGGGAGGGGCAGATACGCAGTATTTT
NA	TRBJ2-7	few	TRBV9	CASSPPRSYEQYF	TGTGCCAGCAGCCCTCCCCGTTCCTACGAGCAGTACTTC
NA	TRBJ2-5	NA	TRBV18	CASSPPVETQYF	TGTGCCAGCTCACCACCGGTGGAGACCCAGTACTTC
NA	TRBJ2-3	NA	TRBV25-1	CASSAEVRTDTQYF	TGTGCCAGCAGTGCGGAGGTCCGCACAGATACGCAGTATTTT
NA	TRBJ2-2	few	TRBV4-2	CASSQDSRVNTGELFF	TGTGCCAGCAGCCAAGATAGCAGGGTGAACACCGGGGAGCTGTTTTTT
TRBD1	TRBJ2-7	NA	TRBV27	CASRGTGVHEQYF	TGTGCCAGCAGGGGGACAGGGGTTCACGAGCAGTACTTC
NA	TRBJ2-7	NA	TRBV7-2	CASSLGVSYEQYF	TGTGCCAGCAGCTTAGGGGTTTCCTACGAGCAGTACTTC
NA	TRBJ2-2	NA	TRBV29-1	CSVIDPKTGELFF	TGCAGCGTTATCGACCCTAAGACCGGGGAGCTGTTTTTT
NA	TRBJ1-1	NA	TRBV30	CAWSPVNTEAFF	TGTGCCTGGAGCCCGGTAAACACTGAAGCTTTCTTT
NA	TRBJ2-1	NA	TRBV19	CASGLYNEQFF	TGTGCCAGTGGACTATACAATGAGCAGTTCTTC
NA	TRBJ2-7	few	TRBV27	CASSPEGGSMGEQYF	TGTGCCAGCAGTCCCGAAGGGGGGTCAATGGGAGAGCAGTACTTC
TRBD2	TRBJ2-3	once	TRBV29-1	CSGAAGGLDTQYF	TGCAGCGGGGCAGCGGGAGGGTTAGATACGCAGTATTTT
NA	TRBJ1-2	NA	TRBV29-1	CSVDDRFNYGYTF	TGCAGCGTTGATGACAGATTCAACTATGGCTACACCTTC
NA	TRBJ2-7	NA	TRBV27	CASSLMIGQPYEQYF	TGTGCCAGCAGTTTAATGATTGGGCAGCCTTACGAGCAGTACTTC
TRBD1	TRBJ2-5	NA	TRBV28	CASSYRQGVVQETQYF	TGTGCCAGCAGCTATCGACAGGGGGTTGTCCAAGAGACCCAGTACTTC
NA	TRBJ2-3	NA	TRBV28	CASVRDGGTDTQYF	TGTGCCAGCGTACGGGATGGGGGCACAGATACGCAGTATTTT
NA	TRBJ1-1	NA	TRBV27	CASSLRGVTEAFF	TGTGCCAGCAGTTTAAGAGGGGTGACTGAAGCTTTCTTT
TRBD1	TRBJ2-5	NA	TRBV5-6	CASSLKGAEETQYF	TGTGCCAGCAGCTTGAAGGGGGCTGAGGAGACCCAGTACTTC
NA	TRBJ2-7	few	TRBV5-1	CASSFGYSYEQYF	TGCGCCAGCAGCTTTGGCTACTCCTACGAGCAGTACTTC
NA	TRBJ1-1	NA	TRBV10-2	CASSQAKEGSTEAFF	TGCGCCAGCAGCCAGGCGAAGGAGGGGAGCACTGAAGCTTTCTTT
NA	TRBJ2-1	NA	TRBV29-1	CSVESRFSYNEQFF	TGCAGCGTTGAGAGTCGCTTTTCCTACAATGAGCAGTTCTTC
NA	TRBJ1-2	NA	TRBV25-1	CASKTSGGYTF	TGTGCCAGCAAAACCTCCGGTGGCTACACCTTC
NA	TRBJ1-1	few	TRBV19	CASSPGSNTEAFF	TGTGCCAGTAGCCCAGGTTCCAACACTGAAGCTTTCTTT
TRBD1	TRBJ1-2	NA	TRBV30	CAVGFRTGYHGYTF	TGTGCGGTGGGTTTCCGGACAGGGTATCATGGCTACACCTTC
TRBD2	TRBJ2-7	few	TRBV29-1	CSVVAAGSSYEQYF	TGCAGCGTTGTAGCAGCGGGGAGCTCCTACGAGCAGTACTTC
NA	TRBJ2-5	NA	TRBV10-3	CAISESGETQYF	TGTGCCATCAGTGAGTCGGGGGAGACCCAGTACTTC
NA	TRBJ2-7	NA	TRBV30	CAWSLGFNEQYF	TGTGCCTGGAGTCTGGGGTTCAACGAGCAGTACTTC
NA	TRBJ2-7	NA	TRBV11-2	CASSSGTTYEQYF	TGTGCCAGCAGCTCTGGGACGACCTACGAGCAGTACTTC
NA	TRBJ2-3	NA	TRBV7-9	CASSLPVGSTDTQYF	TGTGCCAGCAGCTTACCGGTGGGGAGCACAGATACGCAGTATTTT
NA	TRBJ1-5	NA	TRBV12-5	CASGLGPQGEKPQHF	TGTGCTAGTGGTTTGGGCCCTCAGGGCGAGAAGCCCCAGCATTTT
TRBD1	TRBJ2-4	NA	TRBV30	CAWSLRGGENIQYF	TGTGCCTGGAGCCTCAGAGGGGGCGAAAACATTCAGTACTTC
TRBD1	TRBJ2-7	NA	TRBV30	CACRDRGLDEQYF	TGTGCCTGCCGGGACAGGGGGCTCGACGAGCAGTACTTC
NA	TRBJ2-3	NA	TRBV15	CATSRGRASTDTQYF	TGTGCCACCAGCAGGGGCAGGGCTAGCACAGATACGCAGTATTTT
NA	TRBJ2-7	NA	TRBV4-2	CASSQAPPGSYEQYF	TGTGCCAGCAGCCAAGCCCCTCCAGGGTCCTACGAGCAGTACTTC
NA	TRBJ2-2	NA	TRBV4-2	CASSQVLNGELFF	TGTGCCAGCAGCCAAGTGCTGAACGGGGAGCTGTTTTTT
NA	TRBJ2-2	NA	TRBV9	CASSVGIGELFF	TGTGCCAGCAGCGTAGGAATCGGGGAGCTGTTTTTT
NA	TRBJ2-1	NA	TRBV27	CASSLGADSYNEQFF	TGTGCCAGCAGTTTGGGAGCAGACTCCTACAATGAGCAGTTCTTC
NA	TRBJ2-1	NA	TRBV7-9	CASSLPDSRGEQFF	TGTGCCAGCAGTTTACCGGACTCTAGGGGTGAGCAGTTCTTC
TRBD2	TRBJ2-1	NA	TRBV29-1	CSVPGEGFSYNEQFF	TGCAGCGTCCCGGGGGAGGGTTTCTCCTACAATGAGCAGTTCTTC
NA	TRBJ2-2	few	TRBV29-1	CSVGGALNYNTGELFF	TGCAGCGTAGGGGGGGCGCTTAATTACAACACCGGGGAGCTGTTTTTT